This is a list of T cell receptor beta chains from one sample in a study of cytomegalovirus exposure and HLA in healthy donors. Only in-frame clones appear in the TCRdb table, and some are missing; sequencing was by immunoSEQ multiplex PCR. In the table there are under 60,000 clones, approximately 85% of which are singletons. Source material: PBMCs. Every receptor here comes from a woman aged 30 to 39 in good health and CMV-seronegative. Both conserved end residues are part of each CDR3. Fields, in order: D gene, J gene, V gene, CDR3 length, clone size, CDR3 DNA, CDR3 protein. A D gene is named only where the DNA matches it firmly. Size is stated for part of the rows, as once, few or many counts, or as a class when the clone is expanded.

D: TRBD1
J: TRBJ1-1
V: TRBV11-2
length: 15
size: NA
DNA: TGTGCCAGCAGCTTATACAGGGGGTGGGACACTGAAGCTTTCTTT
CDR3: CASSLYRGWDTEAFF

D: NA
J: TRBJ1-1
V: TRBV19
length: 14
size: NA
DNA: TGTGCCAGTAGTATCGCTAGGTTGGACACTGAAGCTTTCTTT
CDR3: CASSIARLDTEAFF

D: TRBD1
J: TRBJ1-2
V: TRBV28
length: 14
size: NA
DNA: TGTGCCAGCAGCCGAGACAGGGAAGTCGATGGCTACACCTTC
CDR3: CASSRDREVDGYTF

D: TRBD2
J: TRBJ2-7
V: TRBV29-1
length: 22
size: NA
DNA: TGCAGCGTCCGGGACGCAAGGAGGATTAGCGGGAGGTTGGGACCCAGGGATGGGGAGCAGTACTTC
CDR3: CSVRDARRISGRLGPRDGEQYF

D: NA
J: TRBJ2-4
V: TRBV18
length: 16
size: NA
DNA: TGTGCCAGCTCACCGACAGTCATATTAGCCAAAAACATTCAGTACTTC
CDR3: CASSPTVILAKNIQYF

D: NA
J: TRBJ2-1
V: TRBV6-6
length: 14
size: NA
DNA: TGTGCCAGCAGCTTATACCAGGGAAACAATGAGCAGTTCTTC
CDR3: CASSLYQGNNEQFF

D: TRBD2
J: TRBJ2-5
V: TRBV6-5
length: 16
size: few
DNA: TGTGCCAGCAGTTTCCCCAGCGGGGAGGGCCAAGAGACCCAGTACTTC
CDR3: CASSFPSGEGQETQYF

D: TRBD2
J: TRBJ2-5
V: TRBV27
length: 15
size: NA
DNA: TGTGCCAGCAGGGGCCGGCGGGCGGGGGGAGAGACCCAGTACTTC
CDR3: CASRGRRAGGETQYF

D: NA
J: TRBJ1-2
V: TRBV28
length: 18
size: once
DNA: TGTGCCAGCAGTTCCCGCAGGGTGGGACAACTTTGGAACTATGGCTACACCTTC
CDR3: CASSSRRVGQLWNYGYTF

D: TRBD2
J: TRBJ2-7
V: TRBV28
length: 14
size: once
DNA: TGTGCCAGCGGGGGGGGTCGGGGGAGGAACGAGCAGTACTTC
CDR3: CASGGGRGRNEQYF

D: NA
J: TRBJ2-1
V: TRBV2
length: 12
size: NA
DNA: TGTGCCAGTTCGGACAGATACAATGAGCAGTTCTTC
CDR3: CASSDRYNEQFF

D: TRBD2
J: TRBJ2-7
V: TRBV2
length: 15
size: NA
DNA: TGTGCCAGCAGCAGCGCTAGCGGGAGGGACTACGAGCAGTACTTC
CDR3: CASSSASGRDYEQYF

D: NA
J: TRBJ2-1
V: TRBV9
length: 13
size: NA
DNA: TGTGCCAGCAGCGTATCATTCGGGAATGAGCAGTTCTTC
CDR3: CASSVSFGNEQFF

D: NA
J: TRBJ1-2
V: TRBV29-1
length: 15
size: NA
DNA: TGCAGCGTTGAAGATATGGGGACTGCGAGGCATGGCTACACCTTC
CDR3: CSVEDMGTARHGYTF

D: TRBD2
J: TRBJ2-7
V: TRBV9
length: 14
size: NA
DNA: TGTGCCAGCAGCCCTCGCTACGGACTAGACGAGCAGTACTTC
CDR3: CASSPRYGLDEQYF

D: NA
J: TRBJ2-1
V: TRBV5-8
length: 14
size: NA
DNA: TGTGCCAGCAGCCGCGCCCCAGCGGCCAATGAGCAGTTCTTC
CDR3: CASSRAPAANEQFF

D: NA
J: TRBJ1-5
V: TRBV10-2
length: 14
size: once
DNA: TGCGCCAGCGGGACATTGGACAGTGGTCAGCCCCAGCATTTT
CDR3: CASGTLDSGQPQHF

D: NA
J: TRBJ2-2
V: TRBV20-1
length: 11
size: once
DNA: TGCAGTGCTCGAGAGGGGGGGAAGCTGTTTTTT
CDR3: CSAREGGKLFF

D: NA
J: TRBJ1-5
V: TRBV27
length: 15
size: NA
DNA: TGTGCCAGCAGTTTATCGGGCATCCCTAATCAGCCCCAGCATTTT
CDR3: CASSLSGIPNQPQHF

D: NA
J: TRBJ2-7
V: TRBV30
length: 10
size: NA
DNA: TGTGCCTGGGAAAGAGACGAGCAGTACTTC
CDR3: CAWERDEQYF

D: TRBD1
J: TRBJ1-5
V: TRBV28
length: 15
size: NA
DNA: TGTGCCAGCAGTTCAGGGGGAGTGAGCAATCAGCCCCAGCATTTT
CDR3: CASSSGGVSNQPQHF

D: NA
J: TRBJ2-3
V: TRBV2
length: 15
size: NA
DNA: TGTGCCAGCAGTCCCCTAGTGGATGGTGCGGATACGCAGTATTTT
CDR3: CASSPLVDGADTQYF